The sequence of this TCR beta chain was determined in a study of blood T cells in healthy people across ages. Combining a sample-barcoded 5' primer with a J-beta primer mix, a second PCR ran for roughly 7 to 11 cycles. TCRdb independently ran MiXCR on the 5' RACE reads; one entry per CDR3 protein. This table has more than 1.4 million distinct CDR3 sequences, 42% appearing once. V was cut by 1 base and J by 7 bases, with 8 bases left in between. The CDR3 is 12 amino acids. CDR1 and CDR2 (germline): SGDLS, YYNGEE. The sequenced material came from blood. The receptor comes from a young woman in good health. This sequence joins TRBV9 and TRBJ1-1; no clear D. The DNA for the CDR3 is TGTGCCAGCAGCGTAATTAGGGTTGAAGCTTTCTTT. It translates to CASSVIRVEAFF.